The T cell receptor (beta chain) under discussion was sequenced for a study of T cell clonotyping in hematopoietic cell transplantation. TCRdb's table, derived via immunoSEQ multiplex PCR, lists solely in-frame clones and lacks some. The profile shows around 27,000 clones, less than 75% of them singletons. The germline CDR1 and CDR2 sequences are SQVTM and ANQGSEA. After removal of 6 bases from V and 4 bases from J, the junction contained 6 bases not matched to a gene. The CDR3 loop spans 13 amino acids. Time point meaning: recipient sample about 28 days before transplant, after cytoreduction. The rearrangement uses TRBV29-1 and TRBJ1-1, with TRBD1 matching 9 bases. This TCR came from a man aged 50 to 59 with myelodysplastic syndrome. Some clones in this sample may be carry-over from other donors' samples. The sequencing here drew on peripheral blood mononuclear cells, taken before stem cell transplant. DNA of the CDR3: TGCAGCGTCGAGACAGGGGGGAGCACTGAAGCTTTCTTT. It specifies CSVETGGSTEAFF.